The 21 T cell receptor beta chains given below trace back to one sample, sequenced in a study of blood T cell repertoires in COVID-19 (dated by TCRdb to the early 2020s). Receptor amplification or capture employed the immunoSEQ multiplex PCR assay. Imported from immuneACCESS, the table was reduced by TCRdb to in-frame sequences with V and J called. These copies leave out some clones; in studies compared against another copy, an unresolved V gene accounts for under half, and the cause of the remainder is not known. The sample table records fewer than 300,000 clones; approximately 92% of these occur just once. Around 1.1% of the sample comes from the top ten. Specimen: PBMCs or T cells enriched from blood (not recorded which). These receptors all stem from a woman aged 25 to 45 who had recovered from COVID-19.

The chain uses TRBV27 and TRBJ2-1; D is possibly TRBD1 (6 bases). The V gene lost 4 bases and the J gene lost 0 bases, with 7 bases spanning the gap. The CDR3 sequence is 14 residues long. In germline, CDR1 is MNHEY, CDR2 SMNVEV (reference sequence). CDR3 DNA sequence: TGTGCCAGCAGTTACAGGGACTCCTACAATGAGCAGTTCTTC. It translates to CASSYRDSYNEQFF.

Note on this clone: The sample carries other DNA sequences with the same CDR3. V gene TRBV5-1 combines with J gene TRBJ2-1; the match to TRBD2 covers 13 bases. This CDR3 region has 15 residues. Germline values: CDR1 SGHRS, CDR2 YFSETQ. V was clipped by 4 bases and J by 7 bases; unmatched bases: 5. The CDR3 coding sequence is TGCGCCAGCAGCCTTGGACTAGCGGGAGTGAATGAGCAGTTCTTC. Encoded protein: CASSLGLAGVNEQFF.

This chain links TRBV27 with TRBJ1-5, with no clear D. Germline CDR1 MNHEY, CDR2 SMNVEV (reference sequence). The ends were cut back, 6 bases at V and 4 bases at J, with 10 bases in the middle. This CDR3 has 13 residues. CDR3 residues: CASSIKPNQPQHF. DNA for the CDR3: TGTGCCAGCAGCATAAAGCCTAATCAGCCCCAGCATTTT.

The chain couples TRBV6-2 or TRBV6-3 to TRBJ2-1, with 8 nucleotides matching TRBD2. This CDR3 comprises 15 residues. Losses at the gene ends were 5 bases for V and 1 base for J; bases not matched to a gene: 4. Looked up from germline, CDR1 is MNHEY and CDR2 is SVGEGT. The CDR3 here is CASSHTSGSYNEQFF. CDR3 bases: TGTGCCAGCAGTCATACTAGCGGTTCCTACAATGAGCAGTTCTTC.

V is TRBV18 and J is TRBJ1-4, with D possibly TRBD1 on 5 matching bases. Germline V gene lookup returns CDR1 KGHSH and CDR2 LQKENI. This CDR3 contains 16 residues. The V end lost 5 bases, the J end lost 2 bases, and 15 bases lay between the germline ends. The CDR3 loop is CASSSNQGSTNEKLFF. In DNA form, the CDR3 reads TGTGCCAGCTCATCTAACCAGGGAAGCACTAATGAAAAACTGTTTTTT.

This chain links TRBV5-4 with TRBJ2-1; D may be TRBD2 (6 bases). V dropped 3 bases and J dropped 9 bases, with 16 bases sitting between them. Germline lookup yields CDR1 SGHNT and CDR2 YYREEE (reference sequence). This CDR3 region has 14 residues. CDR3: CASSSGLNRGEQFF. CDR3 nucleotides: TGTGCCAGCAGCTCGGGACTCAATAGGGGTGAGCAGTTCTTC.

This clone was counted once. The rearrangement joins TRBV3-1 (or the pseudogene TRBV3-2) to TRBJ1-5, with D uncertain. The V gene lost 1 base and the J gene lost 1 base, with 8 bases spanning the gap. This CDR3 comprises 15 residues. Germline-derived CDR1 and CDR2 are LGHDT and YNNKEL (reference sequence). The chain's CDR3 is CASSQGPGSNQPQHF. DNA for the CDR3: TGTGCCAGCAGCCAAGGACCGGGAAGCAATCAGCCCCAGCATTTT.

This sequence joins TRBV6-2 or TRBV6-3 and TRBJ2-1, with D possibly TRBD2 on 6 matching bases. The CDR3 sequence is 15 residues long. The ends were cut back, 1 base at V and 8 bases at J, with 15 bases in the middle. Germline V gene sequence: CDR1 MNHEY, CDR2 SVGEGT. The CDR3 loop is CASSYYGRDRDEQFF. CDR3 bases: TGTGCCAGCAGTTACTATGGGCGGGACCGAGATGAGCAGTTCTTC.

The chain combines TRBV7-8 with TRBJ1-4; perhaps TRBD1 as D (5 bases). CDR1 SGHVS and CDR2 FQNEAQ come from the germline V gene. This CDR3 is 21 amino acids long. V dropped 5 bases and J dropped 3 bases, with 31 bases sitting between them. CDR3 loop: CASSPDLIVQVARAANEKLFF. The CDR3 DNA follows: TGTGCCAGCAGCCCAGATCTAATCGTACAGGTTGCTCGGGCGGCTAATGAAAAACTGTTTTTT.

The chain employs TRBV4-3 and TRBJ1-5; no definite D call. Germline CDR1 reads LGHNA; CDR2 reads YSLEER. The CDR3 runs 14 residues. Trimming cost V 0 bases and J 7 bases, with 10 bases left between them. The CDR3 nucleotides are TGCGCCAGCAGCCAAGAAGGCCGAGGCCAGCCCCAGCATTTT. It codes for CASSQEGRGQPQHF.

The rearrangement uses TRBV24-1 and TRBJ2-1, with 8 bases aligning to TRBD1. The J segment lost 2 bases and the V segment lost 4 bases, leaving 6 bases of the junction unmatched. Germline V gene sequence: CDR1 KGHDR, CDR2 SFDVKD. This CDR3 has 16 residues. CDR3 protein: CATSDLDRGPYNEQFF. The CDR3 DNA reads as TGTGCCACCAGTGACCTTGACAGGGGTCCCTACAATGAGCAGTTCTTC.

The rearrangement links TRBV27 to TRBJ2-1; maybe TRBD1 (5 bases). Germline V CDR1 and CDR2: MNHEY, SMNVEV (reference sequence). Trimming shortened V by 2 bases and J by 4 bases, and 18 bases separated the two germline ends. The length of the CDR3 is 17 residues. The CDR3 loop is CASSLRTASRVYNEQFF. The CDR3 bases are TGTGCCAGCAGTTTACGTACCGCCAGCAGGGTATACAATGAGCAGTTCTTC.

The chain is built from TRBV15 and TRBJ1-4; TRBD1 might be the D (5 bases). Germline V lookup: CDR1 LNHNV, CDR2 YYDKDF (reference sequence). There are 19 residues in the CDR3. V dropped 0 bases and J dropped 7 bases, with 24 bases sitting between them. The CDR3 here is CATSRDFGGTGTRGEKLFF. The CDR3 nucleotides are TGTGCCACCAGCAGAGATTTTGGGGGGACCGGGACGAGGGGTGAAAAACTGTTTTTT.

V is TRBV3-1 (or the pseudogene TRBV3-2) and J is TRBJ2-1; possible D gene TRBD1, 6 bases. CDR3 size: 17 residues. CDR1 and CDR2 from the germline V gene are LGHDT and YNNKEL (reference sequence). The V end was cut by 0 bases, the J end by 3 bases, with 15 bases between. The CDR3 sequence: CASSQEESGHIYNEQFF. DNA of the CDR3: TGTGCCAGCAGCCAAGAAGAATCGGGACACATCTACAATGAGCAGTTCTTC.

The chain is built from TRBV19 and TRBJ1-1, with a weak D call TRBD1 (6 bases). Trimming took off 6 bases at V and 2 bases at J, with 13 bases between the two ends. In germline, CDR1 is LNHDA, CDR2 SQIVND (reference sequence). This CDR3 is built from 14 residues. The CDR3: CASRIRTENTEAFF. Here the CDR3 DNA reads TGTGCCAGTAGAATCAGGACAGAAAACACTGAAGCTTTCTTT.

This chain's CDR3 is CASSEPSGHEQYF. The CDR3 coding sequence is TGTGCCAGCAGTGAACCTAGTGGCCACGAGCAGTACTTC. The chain recombines TRBV2 with TRBJ2-7; no clear D gene. Germline CDR1 reads SNHLY; CDR2 reads FYNNEI. The germline V and J ends were trimmed by 2 bases and 5 bases, with 10 bases remaining between them. The CDR3 totals 13 residues. The variable domain in full, completed from reference TRBV2 and TRBJ2-7, reads EPEVTQTPSHQVTQMGQEVILRCVPISNHLYFYWYRQILGQKVEFLVSFYNNEISEKSEIFDDQFSVERPDGSNFTLKIRSTKLEDSAMYFCASSEPSGHEQYFGPGTRLTVT.

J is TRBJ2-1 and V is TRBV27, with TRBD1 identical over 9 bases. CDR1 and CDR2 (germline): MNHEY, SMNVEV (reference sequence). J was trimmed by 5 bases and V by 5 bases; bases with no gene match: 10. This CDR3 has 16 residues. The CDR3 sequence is CASSTYRDRENNEQFF. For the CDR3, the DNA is TGTGCCAGCAGTACGTACCGGGACAGGGAGAACAATGAGCAGTTCTTC.

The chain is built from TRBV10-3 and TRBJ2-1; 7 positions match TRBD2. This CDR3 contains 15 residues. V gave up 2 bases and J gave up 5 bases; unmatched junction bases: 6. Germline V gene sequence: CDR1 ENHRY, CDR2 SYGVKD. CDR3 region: CAISEKGTTNNEQFF. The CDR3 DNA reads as TGTGCCATCAGTGAGAAAGGGACTACAAACAATGAGCAGTTCTTC.

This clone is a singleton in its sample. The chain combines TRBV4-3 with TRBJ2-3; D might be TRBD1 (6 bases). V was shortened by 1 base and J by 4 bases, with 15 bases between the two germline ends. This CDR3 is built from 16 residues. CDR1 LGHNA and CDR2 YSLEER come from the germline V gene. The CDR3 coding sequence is TGCGCCAGCAGCCAAGCATACAGGGTATACTCAGATACGCAGTATTTT. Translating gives CASSQAYRVYSDTQYF.

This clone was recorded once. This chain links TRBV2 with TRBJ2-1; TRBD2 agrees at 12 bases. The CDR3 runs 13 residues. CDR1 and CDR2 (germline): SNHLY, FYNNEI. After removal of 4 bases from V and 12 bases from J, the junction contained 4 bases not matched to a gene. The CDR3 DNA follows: TGTGCCAGCAGTGCTGGGACTAGCGGGCGGCAGTTCTTC. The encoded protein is CASSAGTSGRQFF.

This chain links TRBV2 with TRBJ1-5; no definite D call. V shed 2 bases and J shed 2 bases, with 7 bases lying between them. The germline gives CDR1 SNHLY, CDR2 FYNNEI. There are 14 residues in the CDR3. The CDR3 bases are TGTGCCAGCAGTGAACGCGTCGGCAATCAGCCCCAGCATTTT. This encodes CASSERVGNQPQHF.